The sequence of this TCR beta chain was determined in a study of cytomegalovirus exposure and HLA in healthy donors. Across the study: Earlier, fewer than 130 million unique TCR beta sequences were recovered from approximately 180 million T cells by an analysis. Genetic ancestry analysis placed approximately 79% of the 398 donors that were genotyped in the Caucasian-associated cluster.

The primer mix had 60 Vbeta and 13 Jbeta primers. Assay: immunoSEQ multiplex PCR; the TCRdb copy retains only in-frame clones and omits some. This sample carries more than 150,000 clones, around 80% of them seen once, and the ten largest clones take 1.4%. The source material was PBMCs. The receptor's source is a man aged 18 to 29 in good health and CMV-seronegative.

Here the CDR3 reads CASGRQGRGEQYF. Written as DNA, the CDR3 is TGTGCTAGTGGCCGACAGGGCCGCGGCGAGCAGTACTTC. This chain uses TRBV12-5 with TRBJ2-7, with 7 nucleotides matching TRBD1. Germline lookup yields CDR1 LGHNT and CDR2 FRNRAP. J was trimmed by 6 bases and V by 6 bases; bases with no gene match: 8. This CDR3 spans 13 amino acids.